This T cell receptor beta chain was recorded in a study of CD8 T cells in ankylosing spondylitis. Findings and limits, study-wide: The disease-linked clones had a CD8+ phenotype and low blood frequencies. Reportedly, disease-linked clones are significantly enriched in ankylosing spondylitis patients' matched synovial fluid. Within ankylosing spondylitis blood, a TCR beta motif made up of several highly homologous variants appeared to be characteristic.

Deletions cut 3 bases from V and 5 bases from J, with 14 bases between. Germline loops: CDR1 SGDLS, CDR2 YYNGEE. The CDR3 totals 15 residues. Ten or more counts support this clonotype. As yet, its antigen is unknown. Quantitative 5'-RACE was performed with molecular barcodes, and it yielded the TCR beta libraries. MiXCR, run by TCRdb on the 5' RACE reads, gives a single entry per CDR3 protein. The data contain roughly 38,000 distinct CDR3 sequences, over 2.5% of them singletons. The receptor was derived from a male donor with ankylosing spondylitis or in good health (not recorded which). Material: blood, either unsorted or a sorted T cell fraction (not recorded which). V usage is TRBV9 and J usage is TRBJ1-4; unclear D gene. CDR3 protein: CASSDTGLRNEKLFF. The CDR3 DNA sequence: TGTGCCAGCAGCGACACCGGGCTAAGAAATGAAAAACTGTTTTTT.